Following are 15 T cell receptor beta chains from one sample sequenced in a study of cytomegalovirus exposure and HLA in healthy donors. PCR was performed using 60 Vbeta and 13 Jbeta primers. Produced via immunoSEQ multiplex PCR; TCRdb's table is partial and in-frame only. The data show 110,000 to 150,000 clones, more than 7.5% seen once. Sequences were obtained from PBMCs. These receptors originate from a man aged 45-65 years in good health and CMV-seronegative.

This clone was recorded a few times. The chain carries TRBV6-4 and TRBJ2-3; 8 bases are a match to TRBD2. Germline trimming cut 4 bases from V and 0 bases from J; bases unmatched to any gene: 0. The CDR3 is 14 amino acids. Germline CDR1 MRHNA, CDR2 SNTAGT. The CDR3 DNA is TGTGCCAGCAGTGCTAGCGGGAGCACAGATACGCAGTATTTT. Its translation: CASSASGSTDTQYF.

This clone was recorded a few times. V usage is TRBV28 and J usage is TRBJ1-4; tentatively, D is TRBD1 (5 bases). This CDR3 region has 16 residues. Trimming removed 6 bases from V and 0 bases from J, with 14 bases in between. CDR1 and CDR2 from the germline V gene are MDHEN and SYDVKM. CDR3 region: CASSPGGGATNEKLFF. CDR3 nucleotides: TGTGCCAGCAGCCCGGGAGGAGGGGCAACTAATGAAAAACTGTTTTTT.

There are a few counts of this clone. J is TRBJ2-7 and V is TRBV9; 7 nucleotides agree with TRBD1. The ends lost 4 bases at V and 1 base at J; junction bases unmatched: 5. The CDR3 extends over 14 amino acids. Germline V gene sequence: CDR1 SGDLS, CDR2 YYNGEE. DNA of the CDR3: TGTGCCAGCAGCCTGGGGGACAGTTCCTACGAGCAGTACTTC. Translation gives CASSLGDSSYEQYF.

This clone was seen more than once but under ten times. The rearrangement joins TRBV6-5 to TRBJ1-2; D unresolved. Germline V CDR1 and CDR2: MNHEY, SVGAGI. The CDR3 has 14 amino acids. V lost 3 bases, J lost 3 bases, and 11 bases lay in between. CDR3 in amino acids: CASSYRNGHYGYTF. In DNA form, the CDR3 reads TGTGCCAGCAGTTATCGAAATGGCCACTATGGCTACACCTTC.

This clone was found a few times. Relative to the germline gene, one junction end is altered; a read error may explain this. The chain is built from TRBV7-7 and TRBJ2-2; D remains unclear. The germline V gene encodes CDR1 SSHAT and CDR2 FNYEAQ (reference sequence). The CDR3 length is 14 residues. The CDR3 DNA follows: TGTGCTAGCAGCCCCAACGGGAACACCGGGGAGCTGTTTTTT. Protein sequence: CASSPNGNTGELFF. Based on the CDR3 plus reference TRBV7-7 and TRBJ2-2, the full variable domain is GAGVSQSPRYKVTKRGQDVTLRCDPISSHATLYWYQQALGQGPEFLTYFNYEAQPDKSGLPSDRFSAERPEGSISTLTIQRTEQRDSAMYRCASSPNGNTGELFFGEGSRLTVL.

The chain carries TRBV6-5 and TRBJ1-2; a weak D match, TRBD1 (6 bases). V lost 5 bases and J 4 bases, leaving 11 bases between the germline ends. The CDR3 has 13 residues. Per the germline V gene, CDR1 is MNHEY and CDR2 is SVGAGI. CDR3 sequence: CASSSPQGYGYTF. The CDR3 nucleotides read TGTGCCAGCAGTAGTCCACAGGGCTATGGCTACACCTTC.

This clone was seen only a few times. The chain has TRBV4-1 and TRBJ2-4; 8 positions agree with TRBD2. This CDR3 has 17 residues. Germline V gene lookup returns CDR1 MGHRA and CDR2 YSYEKL. V shed 2 bases, J shed 4 bases, and the junction held 10 bases outside the gene matches. The CDR3 loop reads CASSQSPTGTRKNIQYF. The CDR3, as DNA: TGCGCCAGCAGCCAAAGCCCTACCGGGACTAGGAAAAACATTCAGTACTTC.

A few counts support this clone. The J gene is TRBJ1-4, the V gene TRBV29-1; D remains unclear. Trimming cost V 7 bases and J 8 bases, with 14 bases left between them. The CDR3 is 12 residues long. Germline V gene sequence: CDR1 SQVTM, CDR2 ANQGSEA. DNA for the CDR3: TGCAGCGCCGGAGGGTTACACGAAAAACTGTTTTTT. Residues: CSAGGLHEKLFF.

This clone was counted only a few times. The chain couples TRBV6-4 to TRBJ1-2; D gene uncertain. Germline V gene lookup returns CDR1 MRHNA and CDR2 SNTAGT. The CDR3 contains 13 residues. Trimming removed 3 bases at V and 2 bases at J, with 7 bases between. The DNA for the CDR3 is TGTGCCAGCAGTGAAGGCGGGAACTATGGCTACACCTTC. Amino acids: CASSEGGNYGYTF.

Only a few counts were recorded for this clone. The genes are TRBV2 and TRBJ1-5; 8 nucleotides agree with TRBD1. Germline V gene sequence: CDR1 SNHLY, CDR2 FYNNEI. With V trimmed by 1 base and J by 2 bases, 10 bases remained unmatched. CDR3 size: 18 residues. Here the CDR3 reads CASSEVYGQGDGNQPQHF. CDR3 DNA sequence: TGTGCCAGCAGTGAAGTCTACGGACAGGGAGACGGCAATCAGCCCCAGCATTTT.

This clone was seen more than once but under ten times. CDR3 coding DNA: TGCGCCAGCAGCTTGGACGGAGGACCCCAGCATTTT. This gives the protein CASSLDGGPQHF. The chain has TRBV5-1 and TRBJ1-5, with unresolved D. CDR1 and CDR2 from the germline V gene are SGHRS and YFSETQ. The CDR3 totals 12 residues. V was pared by 0 bases and J by 10 bases, with 8 bases between. Filled out from reference TRBV5-1 and TRBJ1-5, the complete variable domain reads KAGVTQTPRYLIKTRGQQVTLSCSPISGHRSVSWYQQTPGQGLQFLFEYFSETQRNKGNFPGRFSGRQFSNSRSEMNVSTLELGDSALYLCASSLDGGPQHFGDGTRLSIL.

This sequence joins TRBV6-5 and TRBJ1-2; D not resolved. CDR1 and CDR2 (germline): MNHEY, SVGAGI. CDR3 length: 13 amino acids. Trimming pared 6 bases from V and 7 bases from J, leaving 15 bases between. Here the CDR3 reads CASSRQSLRGYTF. In DNA, the CDR3 is TGTGCCAGCAGCCGCCAATCACTTCGTGGCTACACCTTC.

Turning to this clone: The junction departs from the called germline gene at one end, perhaps through a read error. The chain recombines TRBV6-1 with TRBJ1-2; the D gene is possibly TRBD1 (6 bases). The germline V gene has CDR1 MNHNS and CDR2 SASEGT. This CDR3 is 12 amino acids long. CDR3 residues: CTSSTGYYGYTF. In nucleotides, the CDR3 is TGTACCAGCAGTACAGGGTATTATGGCTACACCTTC.

This clone has only a few counts. The V call is TRBV30, the J call TRBJ1-2, with D possibly TRBD1 on 5 matching bases. This CDR3 spans 13 amino acids. CDR1 and CDR2 (germline): GTSNPN, SVGIG (reference sequence). V was pared by 2 bases and J by 8 bases, with 15 bases between. CDR3 in amino acids: CAWSPGTEMGYTF. Here the CDR3 DNA reads TGTGCCTGGAGTCCAGGGACTGAGATGGGCTACACCTTC.

The chain uses TRBV6-1 and TRBJ1-5; the D gene is possibly TRBD1 (6 bases). This CDR3 has 15 residues. V dropped 8 bases and J dropped 2 bases, with 16 bases sitting between them. Germline CDR1 and CDR2: MNHNS and SASEGT. The CDR3 bases are TGTGCCAGCGGACAGAGGAAGGGAGGCAATCAGCCCCAGCATTTT. It yields the protein CASGQRKGGNQPQHF.